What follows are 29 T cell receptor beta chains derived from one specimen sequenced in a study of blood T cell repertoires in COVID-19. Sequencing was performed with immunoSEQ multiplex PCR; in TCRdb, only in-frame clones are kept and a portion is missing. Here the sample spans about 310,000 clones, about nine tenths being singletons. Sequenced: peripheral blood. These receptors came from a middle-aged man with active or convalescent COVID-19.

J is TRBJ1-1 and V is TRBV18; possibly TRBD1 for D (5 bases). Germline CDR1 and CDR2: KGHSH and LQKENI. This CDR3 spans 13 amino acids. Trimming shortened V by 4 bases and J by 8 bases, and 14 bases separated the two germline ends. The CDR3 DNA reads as TGTGCCAGCTCACAGGGGTGGTTGGAGGAAGCTTTCTTT. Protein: CASSQGWLEEAFF.

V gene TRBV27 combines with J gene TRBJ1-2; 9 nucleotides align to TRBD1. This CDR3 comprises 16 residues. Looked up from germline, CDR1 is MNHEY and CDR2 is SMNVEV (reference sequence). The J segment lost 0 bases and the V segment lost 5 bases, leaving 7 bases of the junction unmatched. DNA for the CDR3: TGTGCCAGCAGTATAGGGACAGGGCCAGCTAACTATGGCTACACCTTC. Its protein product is CASSIGTGPANYGYTF.

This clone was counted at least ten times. The CDR3 coding sequence is TGTGCCAGCAGCTTACTCTGGGAGAGCTACGAGCAGTACTTC. It is translated as CASSLLWESYEQYF. The rearrangement links TRBV11-2 to TRBJ2-7; TRBD2 is a possible D gene (5 bases). Between the trimmed V and J ends, which lost 2 bases and 3 bases, there was a span of 11 bases. The CDR3 totals 14 residues. Germline V gene data show CDR1 as SGHAT and CDR2 as FQNNGV.

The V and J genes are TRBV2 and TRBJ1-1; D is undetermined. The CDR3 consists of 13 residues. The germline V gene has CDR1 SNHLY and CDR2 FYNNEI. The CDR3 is CAAQRSSNTEAFF. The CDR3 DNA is TGTGCGGCCCAGCGGAGTTCTAACACTGAAGCTTTCTTT.

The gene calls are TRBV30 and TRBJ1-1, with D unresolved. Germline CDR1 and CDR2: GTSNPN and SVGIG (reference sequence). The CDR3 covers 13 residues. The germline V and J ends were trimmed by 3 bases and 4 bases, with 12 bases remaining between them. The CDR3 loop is CAWRTMGATEAFF. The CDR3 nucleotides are TGTGCCTGGAGAACGATGGGAGCCACTGAAGCTTTCTTT.

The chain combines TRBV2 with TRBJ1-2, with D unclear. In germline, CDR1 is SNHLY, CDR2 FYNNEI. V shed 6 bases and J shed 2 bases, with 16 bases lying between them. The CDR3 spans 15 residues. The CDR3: CASRNVYGANYGYTF. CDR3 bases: TGTGCCAGCAGAAACGTCTACGGAGCCAACTATGGCTACACCTTC. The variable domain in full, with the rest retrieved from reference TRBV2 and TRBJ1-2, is EPEVTQTPSHQVTQMGQEVILRCVPISNHLYFYWYRQILGQKVEFLVSFYNNEISEKSEIFDDQFSVERPDGSNFTLKIRSTKLEDSAMYFCASRNVYGANYGYTFGSGTRLTVV.

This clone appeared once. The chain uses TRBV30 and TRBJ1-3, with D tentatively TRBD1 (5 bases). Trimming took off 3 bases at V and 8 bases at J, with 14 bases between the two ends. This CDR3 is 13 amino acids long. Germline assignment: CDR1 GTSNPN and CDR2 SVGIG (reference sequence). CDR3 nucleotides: TGTGCCTGGAGGACGTATCGGGGGGACACCATATATTTT. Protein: CAWRTYRGDTIYF.

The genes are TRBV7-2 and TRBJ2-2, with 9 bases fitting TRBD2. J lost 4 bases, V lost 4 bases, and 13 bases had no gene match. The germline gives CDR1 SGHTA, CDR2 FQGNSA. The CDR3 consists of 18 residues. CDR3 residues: CASSSPSRGGASTGELFF. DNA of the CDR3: TGTGCCAGCAGCTCCCCGAGTCGCGGGGGGGCGAGCACCGGGGAGCTGTTTTTT.

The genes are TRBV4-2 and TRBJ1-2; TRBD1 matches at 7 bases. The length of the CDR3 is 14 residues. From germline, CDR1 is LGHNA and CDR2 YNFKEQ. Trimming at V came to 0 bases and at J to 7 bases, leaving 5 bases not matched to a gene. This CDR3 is CASSQDVTGVGYTF. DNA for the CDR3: TGTGCCAGCAGCCAAGATGTCACAGGGGTTGGCTACACCTTC.

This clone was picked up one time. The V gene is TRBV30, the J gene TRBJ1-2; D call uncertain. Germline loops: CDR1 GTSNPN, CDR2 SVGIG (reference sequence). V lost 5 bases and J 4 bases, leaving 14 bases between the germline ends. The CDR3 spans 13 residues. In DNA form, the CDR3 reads TGTGCCTGGGGCCGGGATACTCGCTATGGCTACACCTTC. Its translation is CAWGRDTRYGYTF. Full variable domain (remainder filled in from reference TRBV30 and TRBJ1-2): SQTIHQWPATLVQPVGSPLSLECTVEGTSNPNLYWYRQAAGRGLQLLFYSVGIGQISSEVPQNLSASRPQDRQFILSSKKLLLSDSGFYLCAWGRDTRYGYTFGSGTRLTVV.

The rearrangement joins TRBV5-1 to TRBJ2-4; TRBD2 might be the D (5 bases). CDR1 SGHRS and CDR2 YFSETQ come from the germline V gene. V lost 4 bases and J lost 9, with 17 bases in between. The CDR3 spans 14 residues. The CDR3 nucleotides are TGCGCCAGCAGCCATTCAGAGGGTCAAGTCATTCAGTACTTC. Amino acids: CASSHSEGQVIQYF.

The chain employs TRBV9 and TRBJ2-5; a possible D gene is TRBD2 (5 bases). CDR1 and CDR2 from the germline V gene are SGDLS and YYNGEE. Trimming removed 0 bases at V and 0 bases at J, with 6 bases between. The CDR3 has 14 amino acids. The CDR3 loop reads CASSVAGYQETQYF. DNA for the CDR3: TGTGCCAGCAGCGTAGCGGGGTACCAAGAGACCCAGTACTTC.

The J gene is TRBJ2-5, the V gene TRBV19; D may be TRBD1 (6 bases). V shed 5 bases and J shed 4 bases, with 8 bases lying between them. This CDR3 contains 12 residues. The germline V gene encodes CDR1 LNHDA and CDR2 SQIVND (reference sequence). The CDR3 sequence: CASSSRGETQYF. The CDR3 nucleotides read TGTGCCAGTAGTTCCAGGGGAGAGACCCAGTACTTC. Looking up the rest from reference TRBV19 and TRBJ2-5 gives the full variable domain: DGGITQSPKYLFRKEGQNVTLSCEQNLNHDAMYWYRQDPGQGLRLIYYSQIVNDFQKGDIAEGYSVSREKKESFPLTVTSAQKNPTAFYLCASSSRGETQYFGPGTRLLVL.

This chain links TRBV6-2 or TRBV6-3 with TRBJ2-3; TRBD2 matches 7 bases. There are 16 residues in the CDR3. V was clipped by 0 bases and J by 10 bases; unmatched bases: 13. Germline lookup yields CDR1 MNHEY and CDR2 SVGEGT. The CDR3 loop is CASSYSRDPGGSPQYF. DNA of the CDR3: TGTGCCAGCAGTTACTCGCGCGACCCTGGCGGGAGTCCGCAGTATTTT.

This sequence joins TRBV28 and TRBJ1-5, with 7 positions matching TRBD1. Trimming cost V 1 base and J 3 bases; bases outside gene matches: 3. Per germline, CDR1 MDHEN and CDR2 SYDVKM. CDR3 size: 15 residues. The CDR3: CASSLLQGFNQPQHF. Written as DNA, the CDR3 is TGTGCCAGCAGTTTATTACAGGGGTTCAATCAGCCCCAGCATTTT.

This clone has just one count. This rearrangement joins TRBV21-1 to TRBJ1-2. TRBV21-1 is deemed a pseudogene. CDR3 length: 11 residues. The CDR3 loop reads CASSTNYGYTF. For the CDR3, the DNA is TGTGCCAGCAGCACGAACTATGGCTACACCTTC.

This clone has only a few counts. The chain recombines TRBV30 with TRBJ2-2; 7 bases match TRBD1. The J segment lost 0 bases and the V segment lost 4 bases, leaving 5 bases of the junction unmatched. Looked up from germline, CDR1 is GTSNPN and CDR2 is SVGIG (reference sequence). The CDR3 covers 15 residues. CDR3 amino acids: CAWTKTGSNTGELFF. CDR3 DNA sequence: TGTGCCTGGACAAAGACAGGGTCGAACACCGGGGAGCTGTTTTTT.

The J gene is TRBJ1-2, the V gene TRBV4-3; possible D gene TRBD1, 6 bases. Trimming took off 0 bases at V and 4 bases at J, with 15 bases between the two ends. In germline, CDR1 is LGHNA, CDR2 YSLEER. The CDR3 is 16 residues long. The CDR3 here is CASSQEQGSAPYGYTF. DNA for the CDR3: TGCGCCAGCAGCCAAGAACAGGGCTCGGCACCCTATGGCTACACCTTC.

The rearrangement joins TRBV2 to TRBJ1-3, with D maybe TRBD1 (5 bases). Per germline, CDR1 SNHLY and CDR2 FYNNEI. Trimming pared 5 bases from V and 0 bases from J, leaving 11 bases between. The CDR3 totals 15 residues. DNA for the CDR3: TGTGCCAGCAGTCGGAACAGGAACTCTGGAAACACCATATATTTT. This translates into CASSRNRNSGNTIYF. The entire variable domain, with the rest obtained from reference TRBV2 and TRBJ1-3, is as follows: EPEVTQTPSHQVTQMGQEVILRCVPISNHLYFYWYRQILGQKVEFLVSFYNNEISEKSEIFDDQFSVERPDGSNFTLKIRSTKLEDSAMYFCASSRNRNSGNTIYFGEGSWLTVV.

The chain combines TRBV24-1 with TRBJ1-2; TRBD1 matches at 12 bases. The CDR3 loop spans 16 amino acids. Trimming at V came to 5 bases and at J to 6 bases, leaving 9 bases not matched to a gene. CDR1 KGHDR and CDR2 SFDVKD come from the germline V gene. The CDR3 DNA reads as TGTGCCACCAGTGGCTCACCGGGACAGGGGGCGGATGGCTACACCTTC. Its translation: CATSGSPGQGADGYTF.

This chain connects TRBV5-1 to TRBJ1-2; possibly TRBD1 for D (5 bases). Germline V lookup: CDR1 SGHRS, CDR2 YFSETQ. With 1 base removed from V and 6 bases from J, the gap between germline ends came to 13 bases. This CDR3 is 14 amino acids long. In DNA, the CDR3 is TGCGCCAGCAGCTTGTTGGAGGGGACGAATGGCTACACCTTC. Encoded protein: CASSLLEGTNGYTF.

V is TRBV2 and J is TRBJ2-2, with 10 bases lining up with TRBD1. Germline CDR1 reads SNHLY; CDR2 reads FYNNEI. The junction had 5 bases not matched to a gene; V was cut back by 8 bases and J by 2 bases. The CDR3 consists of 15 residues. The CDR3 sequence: CASVRDRGNTGELFF. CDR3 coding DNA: TGTGCCAGCGTCCGGGACAGGGGAAACACCGGGGAGCTGTTTTTT.

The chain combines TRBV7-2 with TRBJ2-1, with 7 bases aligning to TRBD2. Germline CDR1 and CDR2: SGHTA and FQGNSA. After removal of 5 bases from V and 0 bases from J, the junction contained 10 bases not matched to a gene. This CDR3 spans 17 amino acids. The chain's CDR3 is CASSPFGRESSYNEQFF. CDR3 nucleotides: TGTGCCAGCAGCCCCTTCGGGCGGGAGAGCTCCTACAATGAGCAGTTCTTC.

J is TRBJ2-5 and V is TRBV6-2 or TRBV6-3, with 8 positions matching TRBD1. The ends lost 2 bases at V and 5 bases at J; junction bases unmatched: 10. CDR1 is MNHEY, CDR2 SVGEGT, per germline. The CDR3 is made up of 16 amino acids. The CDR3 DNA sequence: TGTGCCAGCAGTTACCCAACCCAGGACAGGGTGGAGACCCAGTACTTC. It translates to CASSYPTQDRVETQYF.

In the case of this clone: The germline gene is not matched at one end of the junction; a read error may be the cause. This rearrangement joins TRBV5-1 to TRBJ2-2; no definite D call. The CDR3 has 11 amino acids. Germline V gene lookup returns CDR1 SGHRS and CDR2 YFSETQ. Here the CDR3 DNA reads TGCGCCAGCAGCGGCGAAACATTACGGGTGTTT. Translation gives CASSGETLRVF.

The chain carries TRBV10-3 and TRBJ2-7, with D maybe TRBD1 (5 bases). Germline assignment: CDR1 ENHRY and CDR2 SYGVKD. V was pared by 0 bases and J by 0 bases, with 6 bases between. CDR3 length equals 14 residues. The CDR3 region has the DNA TGTGCCATCAGTGAGTCAGGGGCCTCCTACGAGCAGTACTTC. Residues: CAISESGASYEQYF.

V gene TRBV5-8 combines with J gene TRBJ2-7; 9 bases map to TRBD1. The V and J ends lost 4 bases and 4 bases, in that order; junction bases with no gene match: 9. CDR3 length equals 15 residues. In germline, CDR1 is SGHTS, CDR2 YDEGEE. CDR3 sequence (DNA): TGTGCCAGCAGCACGCCCACCGGGACAGGGTACGAGCAGTACTTC. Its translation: CASSTPTGTGYEQYF.

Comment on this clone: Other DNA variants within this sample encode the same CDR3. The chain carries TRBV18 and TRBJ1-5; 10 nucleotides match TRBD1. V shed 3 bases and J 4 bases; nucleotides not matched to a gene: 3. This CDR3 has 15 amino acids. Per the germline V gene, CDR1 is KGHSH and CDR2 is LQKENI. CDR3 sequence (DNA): TGTGCCAGCTCACCTGGACAGGGGGGAAATCAGCCCCAGCATTTT. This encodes CASSPGQGGNQPQHF.

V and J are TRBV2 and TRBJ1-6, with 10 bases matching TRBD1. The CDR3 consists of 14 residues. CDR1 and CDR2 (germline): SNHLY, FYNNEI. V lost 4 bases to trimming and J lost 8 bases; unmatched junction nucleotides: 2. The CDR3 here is CASSGDRGHSPLHF. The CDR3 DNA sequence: TGTGCCAGCAGTGGGGACAGGGGCCATTCACCCCTCCACTTT.